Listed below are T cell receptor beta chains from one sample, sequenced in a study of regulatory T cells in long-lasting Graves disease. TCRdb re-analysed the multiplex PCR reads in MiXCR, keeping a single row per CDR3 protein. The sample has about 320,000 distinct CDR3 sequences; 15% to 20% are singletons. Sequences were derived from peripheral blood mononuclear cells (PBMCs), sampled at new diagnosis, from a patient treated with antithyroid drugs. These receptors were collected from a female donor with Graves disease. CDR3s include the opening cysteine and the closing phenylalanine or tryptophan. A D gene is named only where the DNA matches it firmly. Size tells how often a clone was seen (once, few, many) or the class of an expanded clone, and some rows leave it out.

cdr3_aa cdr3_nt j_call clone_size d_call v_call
CASSDRTGGRGTQYF TGCGCCAGCAGTGATCGGACTGGCGGGAGGGGTACGCAGTATTTT TRBJ2-3 . TRBD2 TRBV10-2
CASGQGWYTEAFF TGTGCAAGCGGGCAGGGATGGTACACTGAAGCTTTCTTT TRBJ1-1 many . TRBV2
CASSQASGRPRGGELFF TGCGCCAGCAGCCAAGCTAGCGGGAGGCCAAGGGGCGGGGAGCTGTTTTTT TRBJ2-2 . TRBD2 TRBV4-1
CASSSSITGTETQYF TGTGCCAGCAGTTCATCCATCACGGGGACGGAGACCCAGTACTTC TRBJ2-5 many . TRBV12-3/TRBV12-4
CASSLWGREQFF TGTGCCAGCAGTTTATGGGGTCGAGAGCAGTTCTTC TRBJ2-1 . . TRBV12-3/TRBV12-4
CASSVVPGAYGYTF TGTGCCAGCAGCGTAGTGCCAGGGGCTTATGGCTACACCTTC TRBJ1-2 few . TRBV7-8
CATSRATGGYEQYF TGTGCCACCAGCAGGGCCACAGGGGGCTACGAGCAGTACTTC TRBJ2-7 many TRBD1 TRBV15
CASSYKVARQRGSPLHF TGTGCCAGCAGTTACAAAGTCGCGAGACAACGAGGGTCACCCCTCCACTTT TRBJ1-6 many . TRBV6-2/TRBV6-3
CASRLSDSQGPRTYGYTF TGTGCCAGCAGATTAAGCGACTCTCAGGGGCCGAGGACCTATGGCTACACCTTC TRBJ1-2 many . TRBV12-3/TRBV12-4
CSARRPSGVAGVETQYF TGCAGTGCTAGACGCCCTTCGGGGGTAGCGGGAGTGGAGACCCAGTACTTC TRBJ2-5 many TRBD2 TRBV20-1
CSVEPSMNTEAFF TGCAGCGTTGAACCGTCCATGAACACTGAAGCTTTCTTT TRBJ1-1 many . TRBV29-1